What follows are 16 T cell receptor beta chains derived from one specimen sequenced in a study of blood T cells in healthy people across ages. Alongside a J-beta primer mix, a sample-barcoded 5' primer served in a second PCR lasting about 7 to 12 cycles. TCRdb re-analysed the 5' RACE reads in MiXCR, keeping a single row per CDR3 protein. Of approximately 1,700,000 distinct CDR3 sequences in the sample, more than 35% are singletons; the top ten hold 23%. What was sequenced was blood. The source of these receptors is a human donor in good health.

This clonotype was seen a few times. The chain uses TRBV6-5 and TRBJ1-1, with D possibly matching TRBD1 (5 bases). Per germline, CDR1 MNHEY and CDR2 SVGAGI. CDR3 length: 14 amino acids. V gave up 7 bases and J gave up 0 bases, with 12 bases separating them. The CDR3 DNA is TGTGCCAGCATCGGGGCGGGGGTGAACACTGAAGCTTTCTTT. Its protein is CASIGAGVNTEAFF.

V and J are TRBV29-1 and TRBJ2-1; D is perhaps TRBD2 (6 bases). The CDR3 is made up of 13 amino acids. The V end lost 4 bases, the J end lost 4 bases, and 11 bases lay between the germline ends. CDR1 and CDR2 from the germline V gene are SQVTM and ANQGSEA. CDR3 region: CSVGGENYNEQFF. Here the CDR3 DNA reads TGCAGCGTTGGCGGGGAGAATTACAATGAGCAGTTCTTC.

V gene TRBV7-9 combines with J gene TRBJ1-2; unclear D gene. Trimming stripped 0 bases from V and 3 bases from J, with 14 bases between. Germline V lookup: CDR1 SEHNR, CDR2 FQNEAQ (reference sequence). This CDR3 comprises 16 residues. As DNA, the CDR3 is TGTGCCAGCAGCTTAGCGCAGCCAGGACCCTACTATGGCTACACCTTC. Translated: CASSLAQPGPYYGYTF.

This clonotype was seen a handful of times. The gene calls are TRBV9 and TRBJ1-1; D gene ambiguous. V was trimmed by 3 bases and J by 5 bases, leaving 14 bases between them. The CDR3 has 14 amino acids. The germline V gene encodes CDR1 SGDLS and CDR2 YYNGEE. In nucleotides, the CDR3 is TGTGCCAGCAGCGGAGGGTACTGGGAAACTGAAGCTTTCTTT. This encodes CASSGGYWETEAFF.

The V gene is TRBV15, the J gene TRBJ2-2, with D uncertain. Germline CDR1 reads LNHNV; CDR2 reads YYDKDF (reference sequence). The CDR3 extends over 15 amino acids. Deletions cut 0 bases from V and 1 base from J, with 6 bases between. CDR3 coding DNA: TGTGCCACCAGCAGAGATCTTCTGAACACCGGGGAGCTGTTTTTT. Its protein is CATSRDLLNTGELFF.

The chain couples TRBV11-2 to TRBJ1-1; the D is unclear. The germline V gene has CDR1 SGHAT and CDR2 FQNNGV. The CDR3 sequence is 14 residues long. V was clipped by 6 bases and J by 7 bases, with 18 bases between them. The CDR3 DNA reads as TGTGCCAGCAGTCTTAGAAGCGAGACGGTTGAAGCTTTCTTT. It encodes CASSLRSETVEAFF.

The chain combines TRBV2 with TRBJ1-1; no reliable D call. Germline V CDR1 and CDR2: SNHLY, FYNNEI. The V end was cut by 5 bases, the J end by 0 bases, with 10 bases between. The CDR3 covers 14 residues. The CDR3 loop is CASSLGFLNTEAFF. Here the CDR3 DNA reads TGTGCCAGCAGTCTAGGGTTTCTGAACACTGAAGCTTTCTTT.

The chain employs TRBV6-5 and TRBJ2-5; the D gene is possibly TRBD2 (6 bases). The CDR3 spans 14 residues. The germline CDR1 and CDR2 sequences are MNHEY and SVGAGI. V lost 5 bases, J lost 5 bases, and 15 bases lay in between. CDR3 in DNA: TGTGCCAGCAGTCCTCTAGCGAATTCGGAGACCCAGTACTTC. It translates to CASSPLANSETQYF.

This clonotype came up many times. Being one base from a much bigger clone, this may be a read error. The V call is TRBV4-3, the J call TRBJ2-6; D is possibly TRBD1 (6 bases). Germline V lookup: CDR1 LGHNA, CDR2 YSLEER. This CDR3 has 16 residues. CDR3 DNA sequence: TGCGCCAGCAGCCCAGTGACAGGCTCTGGGGCCAACGTCCGGACTTTC. Encoded protein: CASSPVTGSGANVRTF.

This clonotype was observed a handful of times. The gene calls are TRBV28 and TRBJ2-5; 10 bases fit TRBD2. This CDR3 comprises 16 residues. Germline V gene sequence: CDR1 MDHEN, CDR2 SYDVKM. V trimming: 3 bases; J trimming: 0 bases; junction bases outside the gene matches: 4. The CDR3 loop is CASSFSAGGYQETQYF. The CDR3 DNA follows: TGTGCCAGCAGTTTCTCAGCGGGGGGGTACCAAGAGACCCAGTACTTC.

CDR3 region: CASSWTGTSSTGELFF. The DNA for the CDR3 is TGCGCCAGCAGCTGGACCGGGACTAGCTCTACCGGGGAGCTGTTTTTT. The rearrangement joins TRBV5-1 to TRBJ2-2, with 9 positions matching TRBD2. The germline gives CDR1 SGHRS, CDR2 YFSETQ. Trimming removed 3 bases from V and 5 bases from J; junction bases left unmatched: 8. CDR3 length equals 16 residues.

This chain uses TRBV28 with TRBJ2-5, with D perhaps given as TRBD1 or TRBD2 (5 bases each). Trimming took 5 bases from V and 11 from J, leaving 15 bases between them. CDR3 size: 12 residues. Germline V gene lookup returns CDR1 MDHEN and CDR2 SYDVKM. The CDR3 sequence: CASSQPRGVQYF. CDR3 sequence (DNA): TGTGCCAGCAGTCAGCCAAGGGGAGTGCAGTACTTC.

The gene calls are TRBV6-2 or TRBV6-3 and TRBJ1-5; 7 bases match TRBD1. CDR1 and CDR2 (germline): MNHEY, SVGEGT. The CDR3 has 23 amino acids. The J segment lost 1 base and the V segment lost 2 bases, leaving 26 bases of the junction unmatched. The CDR3 loop is CASSYRQGPFEVGQLTSNQPQHF. For the CDR3, the DNA is TGTGCCAGCAGTTACAGACAGGGACCTTTTGAGGTCGGCCAATTAACGAGCAATCAGCCCCAGCATTTT.

This clonotype was picked up a small number of times. This chain joins TRBV15 and TRBJ2-4, with D perhaps assigned TRBD1 or TRBD2 (7 bases each). With 1 base removed from V and 13 bases from J, the gap between germline ends came to 20 bases. The germline V gene has CDR1 LNHNV and CDR2 YYDKDF (reference sequence). The CDR3 is made up of 15 amino acids. The CDR3 bases are TGTGCCACCAGCAGAGCCGGCAGGGGGAACGGGGGGCAGTACTTC. Translating gives CATSRAGRGNGGQYF.

The chain is built from TRBV5-4 and TRBJ2-4; a possible D gene is TRBD1 (6 bases). V lost 3 bases and J 8 bases, leaving 15 bases between the germline ends. The CDR3 sequence is 14 residues long. Germline V gives CDR1 SGHNT, CDR2 YYREEE (reference sequence). The CDR3 here is CASSSRTGLDIQYF. The CDR3 coding sequence is TGTGCCAGCAGCTCCCGTACAGGGCTGGACATTCAGTACTTC.

The chain has TRBV12-3 or TRBV12-4 and TRBJ1-2; the D gene is possibly TRBD1 (6 bases). Trimming left V 3 bases short and J 3 bases short, with 14 bases between. The CDR3 contains 15 residues. The CDR3 coding sequence is TGTGCCAGCAGTTTTAGGGCAGGGGTATACTATGGCTACACCTTC. It yields the protein CASSFRAGVYYGYTF.